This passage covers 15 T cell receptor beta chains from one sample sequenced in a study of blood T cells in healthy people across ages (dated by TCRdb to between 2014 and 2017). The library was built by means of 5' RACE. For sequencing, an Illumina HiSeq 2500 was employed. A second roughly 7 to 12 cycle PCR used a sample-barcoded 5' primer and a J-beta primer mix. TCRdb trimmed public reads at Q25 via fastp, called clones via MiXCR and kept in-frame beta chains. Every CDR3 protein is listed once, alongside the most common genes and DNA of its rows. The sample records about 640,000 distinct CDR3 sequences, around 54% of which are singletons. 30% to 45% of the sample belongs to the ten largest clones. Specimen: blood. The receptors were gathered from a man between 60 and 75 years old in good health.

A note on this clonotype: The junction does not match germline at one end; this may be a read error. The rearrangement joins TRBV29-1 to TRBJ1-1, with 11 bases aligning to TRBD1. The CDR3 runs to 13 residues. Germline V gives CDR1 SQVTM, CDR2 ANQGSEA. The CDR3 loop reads CCVRTGGNTEAFF. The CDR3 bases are TGCTGCGTCCGGACAGGGGGCAACACTGAAGCTTTCTTT.

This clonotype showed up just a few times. Written as DNA, the CDR3 is TGCGCCAGCTGCCCGGTTAGGGGGGCAGAAGAGACCCAGTACTTC. This codes for CASCPVRGAEETQYF. The V gene is TRBV5-1, the J gene TRBJ2-4, with D possibly being TRBD1 or TRBD2 (6 bases each). TRBJ2-5 matches the DNA end more closely, so the J call is doubtful. Looked up from germline, CDR1 is SGHRS and CDR2 is YFSETQ. CDR3 length: 15 amino acids.

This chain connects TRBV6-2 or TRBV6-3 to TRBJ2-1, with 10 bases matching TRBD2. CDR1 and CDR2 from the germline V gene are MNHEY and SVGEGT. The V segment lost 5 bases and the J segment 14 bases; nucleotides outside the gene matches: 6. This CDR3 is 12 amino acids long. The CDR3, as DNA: TGTGCCAGCAGTAATCCCCTAGCGGGGGAGTTCTTC. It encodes CASSNPLAGEFF.

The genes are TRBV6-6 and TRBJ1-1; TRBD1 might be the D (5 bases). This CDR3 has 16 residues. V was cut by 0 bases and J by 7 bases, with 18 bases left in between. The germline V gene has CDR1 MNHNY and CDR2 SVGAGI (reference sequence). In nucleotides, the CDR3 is TGTGCCAGCAGTTACTCCGCCCAGAGGGGAGGTTTTGAAGCTTTCTTT. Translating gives CASSYSAQRGGFEAFF.

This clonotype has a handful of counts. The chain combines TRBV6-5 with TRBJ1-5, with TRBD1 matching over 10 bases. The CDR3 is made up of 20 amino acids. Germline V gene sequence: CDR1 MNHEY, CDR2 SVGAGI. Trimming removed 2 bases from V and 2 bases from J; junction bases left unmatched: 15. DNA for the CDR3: TGTGCCAGCAGTTACCTCCCCGGGACAGGGGCCCTTAGGCGCAATCAGCCCCAGCATTTT. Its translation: CASSYLPGTGALRRNQPQHF.

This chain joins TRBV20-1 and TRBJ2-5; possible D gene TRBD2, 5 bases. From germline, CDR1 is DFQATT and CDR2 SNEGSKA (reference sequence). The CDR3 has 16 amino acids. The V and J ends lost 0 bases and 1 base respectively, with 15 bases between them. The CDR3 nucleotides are TGCAGTGCTAGAGATCCGGGTCTAGCCTCCCAAGAGACCCAGTACTTC. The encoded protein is CSARDPGLASQETQYF.

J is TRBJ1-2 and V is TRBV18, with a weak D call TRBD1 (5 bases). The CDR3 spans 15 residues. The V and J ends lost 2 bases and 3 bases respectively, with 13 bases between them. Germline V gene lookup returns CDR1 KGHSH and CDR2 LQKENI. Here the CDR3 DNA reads TGTGCCAGCTCACCAGGGGCAGGGTCGGACTATGGCTACACCTTC. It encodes CASSPGAGSDYGYTF.

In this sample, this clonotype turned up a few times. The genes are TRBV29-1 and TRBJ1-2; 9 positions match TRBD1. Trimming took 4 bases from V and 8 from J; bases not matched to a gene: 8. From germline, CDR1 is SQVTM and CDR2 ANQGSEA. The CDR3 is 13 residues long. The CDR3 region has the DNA TGCAGCGTTGCTCGGGACAGGGAGAGCGGCTACACCTTC. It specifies CSVARDRESGYTF.

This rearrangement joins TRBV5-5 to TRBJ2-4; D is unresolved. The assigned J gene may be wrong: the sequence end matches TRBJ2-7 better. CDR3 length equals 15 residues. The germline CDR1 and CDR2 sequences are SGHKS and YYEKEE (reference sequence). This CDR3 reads CASSFGGEISYEQYF. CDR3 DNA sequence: TGTGCCAGCAGCTTCGGCGGAGAGATTAGCTACGAGCAGTACTTC.

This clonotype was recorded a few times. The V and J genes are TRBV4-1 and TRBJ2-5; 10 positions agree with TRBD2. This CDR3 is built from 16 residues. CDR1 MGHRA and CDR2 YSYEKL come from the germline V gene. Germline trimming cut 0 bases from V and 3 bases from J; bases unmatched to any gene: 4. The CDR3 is CASSQDPAGGKETQYF. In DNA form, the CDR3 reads TGCGCCAGCAGCCAAGACCCAGCGGGGGGGAAAGAGACCCAGTACTTC.

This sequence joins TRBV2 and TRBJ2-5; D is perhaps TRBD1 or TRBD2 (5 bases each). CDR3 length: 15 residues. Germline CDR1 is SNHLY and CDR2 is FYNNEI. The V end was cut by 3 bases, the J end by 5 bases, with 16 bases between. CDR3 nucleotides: TGTGCCAGCAGTGAGTCCCGAGGGGTTGGGGAGACCCAGTACTTC. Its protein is CASSESRGVGETQYF.

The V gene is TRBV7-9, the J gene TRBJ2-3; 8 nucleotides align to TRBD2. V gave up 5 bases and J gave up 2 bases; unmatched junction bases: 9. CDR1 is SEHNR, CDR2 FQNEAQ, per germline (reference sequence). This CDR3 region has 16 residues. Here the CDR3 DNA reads TGTGCCAGCAGCCGCGGACTAGCCGCCTCCACAGATACGCAGTATTTT. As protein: CASSRGLAASTDTQYF. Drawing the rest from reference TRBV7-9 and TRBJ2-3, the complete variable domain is DTGVSQNPRHKITKRGQNVTFRCDPISEHNRLYWYRQTLGQGPEFLTYFQNEAQLEKSRLLSDRFSAERPKGSFSTLEIQRTEQGDSAMYLCASSRGLAASTDTQYFGPGTRLTVL.

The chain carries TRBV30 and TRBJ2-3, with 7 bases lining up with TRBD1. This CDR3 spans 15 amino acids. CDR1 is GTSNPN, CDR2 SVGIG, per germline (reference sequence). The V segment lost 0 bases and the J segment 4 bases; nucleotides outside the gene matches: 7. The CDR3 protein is CAWSVSGQGADTQYF. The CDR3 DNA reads TGTGCCTGGAGTGTATCAGGCCAGGGGGCAGATACGCAGTATTTT.

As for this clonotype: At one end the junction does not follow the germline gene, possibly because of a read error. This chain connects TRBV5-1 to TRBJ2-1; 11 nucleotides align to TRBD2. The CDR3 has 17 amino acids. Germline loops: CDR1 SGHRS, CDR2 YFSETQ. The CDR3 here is CASSPLAGGSSYNEQFF. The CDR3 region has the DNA TGTGCCAGCAGCCCGCTAGCGGGGGGTTCCTCCTACAATGAGCAGTTCTTC.

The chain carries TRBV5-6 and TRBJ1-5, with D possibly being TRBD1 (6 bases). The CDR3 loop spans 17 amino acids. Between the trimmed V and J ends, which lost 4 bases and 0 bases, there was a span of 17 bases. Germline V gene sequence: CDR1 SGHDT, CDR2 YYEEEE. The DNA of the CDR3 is TGTGCCAGCAGCGCTCTCTCGGGGGCTTATAGCAATCAGCCCCAGCATTTT. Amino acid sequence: CASSALSGAYSNQPQHF. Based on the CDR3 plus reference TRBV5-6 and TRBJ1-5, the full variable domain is DAGVTQSPTHLIKTRGQQVTLRCSPKSGHDTVSWYQQALGQGPQFIFQYYEEEERQRGNFPDRFSGHQFPNYSSELNVNALLLGDSALYLCASSALSGAYSNQPQHFGDGTRLSIL.